This TCR beta chain was sequenced in a study of blood T cell repertoires in COVID-19. The CDR3 extends over 12 amino acids. V lost 3 bases, J lost 3 bases, and 2 bases lay in between. The V gene's germline CDR1 is SNHLY and CDR2 FYNNEI. Measured with immunoSEQ multiplex PCR; TCRdb has only the in-frame clones, and not every one. Seen here are 130,000 or so clones, just under 80% observed once, and the top ten hold around 15%. This clone came up a few times. Input material: peripheral blood. The genes are TRBV2 and TRBJ2-2, with D unresolved. The sequence was obtained from a man aged 55 to 70 with active or convalescent COVID-19. For the CDR3, the DNA is TGTGCCAGCAGTGACGACACCGGGGAGCTGTTTTTT. Its translation is CASSDDTGELFF. Full variable domain (outside the CDR3, taken from reference TRBV2 and TRBJ2-2): EPEVTQTPSHQVTQMGQEVILRCVPISNHLYFYWYRQILGQKVEFLVSFYNNEISEKSEIFDDQFSVERPDGSNFTLKIRSTKLEDSAMYFCASSDDTGELFFGEGSRLTVL.